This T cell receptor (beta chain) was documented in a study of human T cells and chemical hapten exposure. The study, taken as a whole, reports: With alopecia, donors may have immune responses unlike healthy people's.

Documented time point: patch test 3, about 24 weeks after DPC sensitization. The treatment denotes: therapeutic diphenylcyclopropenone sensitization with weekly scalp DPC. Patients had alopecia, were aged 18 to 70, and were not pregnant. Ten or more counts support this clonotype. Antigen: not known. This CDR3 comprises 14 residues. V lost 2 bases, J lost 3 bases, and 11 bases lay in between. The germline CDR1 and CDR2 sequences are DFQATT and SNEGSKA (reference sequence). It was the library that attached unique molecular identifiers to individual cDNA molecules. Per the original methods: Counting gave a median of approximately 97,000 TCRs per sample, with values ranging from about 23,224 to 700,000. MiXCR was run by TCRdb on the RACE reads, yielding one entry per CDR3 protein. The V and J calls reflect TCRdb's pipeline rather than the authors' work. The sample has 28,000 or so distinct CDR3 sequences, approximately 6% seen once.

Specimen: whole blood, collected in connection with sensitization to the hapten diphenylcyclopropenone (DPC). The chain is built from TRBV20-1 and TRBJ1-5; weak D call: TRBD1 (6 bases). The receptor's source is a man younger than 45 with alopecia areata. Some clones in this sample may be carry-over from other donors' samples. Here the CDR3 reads CSARSGQLNQPQHF. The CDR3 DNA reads TGCAGTGCTAGATCTGGACAGCTCAATCAGCCCCAGCATTTT.